The TCR beta chain described here comes from a study of PD-1 blockade in classical Hodgkin lymphoma. Study-level points and caveats: Patients newly diagnosed and complete responders had comparable baseline diversity.

V lost 0 bases, J lost 5 bases, and 7 bases lay in between. Germline CDR1 SQVTM, CDR2 ANQGSEA. The CDR3 covers 13 residues. In every patient, relapse followed autologous stem cell transplantation, while exposure to brentuximab vedotin differed. The repertoire was sequenced with immunoSEQ multiplex PCR; TCRdb's copy has only in-frame clones and lacks some. Found here are over 85,000 clones, roughly 81% of them singletons; the top ten hold roughly 15%. Comments on this clone: What it binds is not known.

The chain recombines TRBV29-1 with TRBJ1-4; D remains ambiguous. This material consisted of peripheral blood mononuclear cells (PBMCs), taken before the second cycle of nivolumab. This receptor was obtained from a human donor with classical Hodgkin lymphoma. Here the CDR3 reads CSVEDRVNEKLFF. The CDR3 nucleotides read TGCAGCGTTGAAGACAGAGTCAATGAAAAACTGTTTTTT.